Below, one T cell receptor (beta chain) is given with its context. Its binding antigen is unknown. It has no much larger one-base neighbor in the sample; base qualities were not kept. V is pruned by 2 bases and J by 3 bases, leaving 7 bases of the junction without a gene match. The CDR3, from cysteine to phenylalanine, totals 17 residues. Only the CDR3 region is kept as DNA, spanning 51 bases read in frame from base 1. The germline V gene provides CDR1 LGHNA and CDR2 YNFKEQ. The entry originates in a study of vaccination effects on CD4 cells after COVID-19 (dated by TCRdb to between 2021 and 2024). General notes on the study: To identify antigen-specific CD4+ T cell clonotypes by their expansion, the ViraFEST assay first stimulated PBMC with viral peptide pools and then applied TCR sequencing. In the study, cultures from other donors were sequenced using the Oncomine TCR Beta short-read assay on an Illumina iSeq 100. A few million PBMC per well were cultured with about 9 ug/ml peptides in IMDM containing around 5.3% human AB serum, roughly 10 IU/ml IL-2 and gentamicin. Across the study, the median time from the second dose to post-vaccine sampling was 72 days (range 14 to 241). The study compared SARS-CoV-2 spike-specific CD4+ TCR repertoires before and after mRNA vaccination in COVID-19 convalescent patients and infection-naive vaccine recipients. Altogether, roughly 10 COVID-19 convalescent patients and a few SARS-CoV-2-naive healthy vaccine recipients made up the full study.

The library came from the immunoSEQ multiplex PCR assay. DNA from the cultured and isolated CD4+ T cells underwent TCR beta CDR3 sequencing. For the original study's pipeline: Non-productive TCR sequences were removed, reads were trimmed to the CDR3 region, and CDR3s of at least 7 amino acids were retained. Antigen-specific clonotypes were identified with the MANAFEST web app by comparing expansion in peptide wells against reference cultures. For clones to be considered positive, expansion at FDR<0.05 versus reference and all other wells, an odds ratio above 5, and a frequency above 0.1% in two replicate wells were required. A clonotype was called cross-reactive if it was significantly expanded both in SARS-CoV-2 spike wells and in at least one common cold coronavirus spike condition. Using the stringdist R package, CDR3 similarity was measured by Levenshtein distance, and unrooted trees were constructed with ape in R 3.6.1. This immuneACCESS table, as held by TCRdb, lists in-frame sequences with V and J called but not all clones. Of the missing ones, under half trace to an unresolved V gene in checked studies; the others have no known cause. The DNA gave D and trimming, while V, J and clone size come from that table. Across this sample there are 30,000 to 35,000 clones, with 74% seen only once. The leading ten clones occupy around 14% of the sample.

The investigation overall reported the following: Among healthy vaccine recipients, nearly all vaccine-induced clones were SARS-CoV-2 mono-reactive, and only 1 of 255 was cross-reactive with common cold coronaviruses. Only a small number of convalescent patients were included, and no early post-infection timepoints were available, which limited the study. Clones induced by infection and clones induced by vaccination both contracted markedly at late timepoints after vaccination, which fits with T cell responses waning over time.

After approximately 11 days of culture, CD4+ T cells were isolated with the EasySep CD4+ T cell isolation kit. Each participant got two doses of an mRNA SARS-CoV-2 vaccine, either BNT162b2 or mRNA-1273. Healthy vaccine recipients had no prior SARS-CoV-2 infection, confirmed by negative nucleocapsid antibodies before and after vaccination. On days 3 and 7, half of the culture medium was replaced with fresh IL-2-containing medium. Each peptide stimulation condition was cultured in triplicate wells unless otherwise noted. Using Ficoll-Paque Plus gradient centrifugation, PBMC were separated from whole blood and then either used fresh or cryopreserved at -140C. Genomic DNA was extracted from cultured CD4+ T cells with the QIAamp micro DNA kit.

The sequence came from a human donor who received a COVID-19 vaccine. The sequenced sample was CD4+ T cells from PBMCs cultured without peptide, obtained after COVID-19 vaccination. The rearranged segments are TRBV4-2 and TRBJ2-1; 10 central bases correspond to TRBD2. The CDR3 region has the sequence CASSQKASGSSYNEQFF. Here is the DNA: TGTGCCAGCAGCCAAAAAGCTAGCGGGAGCAGCTACAATGAGCAGTTCTTC.